The entry that follows covers one TCR beta chain sequence. In the study's own analysis: Cell counts per sample came from amplifying reference gene primers. Profiling relied on immunoSEQ multiplex PCR, and the TCRdb table lists in-frame clones only, not all of them. V, J and clone size are those of that table, while D and trimming were read from the DNA. The table has over 65,000 clones, around 88% seen once; the top ten hold roughly 12%. The data derive from a study of blood T cell repertoires in COVID-19. Background on the study: Acute-phase and convalescent COVID-19 samples originated in the United States, Italy and Spain. In each case, the material was cDNA or gDNA derived from T cells, B-cell-depleted T cells, or PBMCs.

The CDR3 consists of 17 residues. V dropped 0 bases and J dropped 10; count of bases not matched to a gene: 11. The germline CDR1 and CDR2 sequences are LNHDA and SQIVND (reference sequence). This sequence was found in a human donor in a cohort sampled during active COVID-19. Sequenced: peripheral blood. This chain connects TRBV19 to TRBJ1-6; TRBD1 aligns across 8 bases. This chain's CDR3 is CASSIDLVDRGRSPLHF. The CDR3 DNA reads as TGTGCCAGTAGTATAGATCTGGTCGACAGGGGACGCTCACCCCTCCACTTT.